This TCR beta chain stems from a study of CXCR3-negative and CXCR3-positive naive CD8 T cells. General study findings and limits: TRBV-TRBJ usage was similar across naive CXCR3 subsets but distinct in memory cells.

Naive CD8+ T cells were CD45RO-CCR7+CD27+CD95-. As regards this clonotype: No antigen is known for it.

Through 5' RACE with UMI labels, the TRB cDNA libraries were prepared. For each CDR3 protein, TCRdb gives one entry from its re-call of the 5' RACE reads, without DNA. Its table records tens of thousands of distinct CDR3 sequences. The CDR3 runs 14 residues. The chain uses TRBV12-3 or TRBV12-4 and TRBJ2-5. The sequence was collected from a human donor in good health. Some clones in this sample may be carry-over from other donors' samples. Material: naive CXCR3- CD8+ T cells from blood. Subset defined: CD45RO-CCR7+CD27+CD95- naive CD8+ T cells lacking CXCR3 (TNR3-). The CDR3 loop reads CASKDEMNQETQYF.